Listed here are 32 T cell receptor beta chains from one sample, sequenced in a study of technical replicates of blood from a handful of donors. Method: immunoSEQ multiplex PCR; TCRdb's copy keeps in-frame clones and lacks some. The sample consists of some 93,000 clones, 95% of them appearing once. Sequencing input: T cells isolated from PBMCs. These receptors were taken from a human donor in good health.

CDR3 sequence reads: CATKFAGEYIYTF. In DNA, the CDR3 is TGTGCCACCAAATTCGCAGGGGAATACATCTACACCTTC. The V gene is TRBV6-1, the J gene TRBJ1-2, with D possibly being TRBD1 (6 bases). Germline V gives CDR1 MNHNS, CDR2 SASEGT. Trimming pared 10 bases from V and 10 bases from J, leaving 22 bases between. This CDR3 region has 13 residues.

The CDR3 here is CASGSSGTVYEQYF. CDR3 DNA sequence: TGTGCCAGCGGGTCCTCCGGGACAGTCTACGAGCAGTACTTC. The rearrangement links TRBV7-9 to TRBJ2-7; 7 bases line up with TRBD1. After removal of 8 bases from V and 3 bases from J, the junction contained 10 bases not matched to a gene. The CDR3 extends over 14 amino acids. Germline V gene lookup returns CDR1 SEHNR and CDR2 FQNEAQ (reference sequence).

J is TRBJ1-2 and V is TRBV19; 8 bases are a match to TRBD1. The CDR3 contains 17 residues. J lost 4 bases, V lost 4 bases, and 14 bases had no gene match. From germline, CDR1 is LNHDA and CDR2 SQIVND (reference sequence). CDR3 nucleotide sequence: TGTGCCAGTAGTACCGGGACAGGCTCCCCTTCCCTCTATGGCTACACCTTC. Protein product: CASSTGTGSPSLYGYTF.

V usage is TRBV23-1 and J usage is TRBJ1-5; 8 nucleotides align to TRBD1. TRBV23-1 belongs to the ORF category, with a function that is uncertain. This CDR3 region has 16 residues. Trimming cost V 3 bases and J 2 bases; bases outside gene matches: 6. CDR3 sequence (DNA): TGCGCCAGCAGTCATGGACAGGGAAGTCGCAATCAGCCCCAGCATTTT. Amino acids: CASSHGQGSRNQPQHF.

The chain combines TRBV28 with TRBJ2-3, with D possibly being TRBD2 (6 bases). Germline V gene sequence: CDR1 MDHEN, CDR2 SYDVKM. This CDR3 comprises 15 residues. Trimming took off 5 bases at V and 2 bases at J, with 14 bases between the two ends. The CDR3 sequence is CASSLLAEHTDTQYF. The CDR3, as DNA: TGTGCCAGCAGTCTGTTAGCGGAGCACACAGATACGCAGTATTTT.

The chain joins TRBV5-4 to TRBJ2-5, with TRBD2 identical over 7 bases. Looked up from germline, CDR1 is SGHNT and CDR2 is YYREEE (reference sequence). CDR3 length equals 15 residues. Germline trimming cut 4 bases from V and 5 bases from J; bases unmatched to any gene: 11. CDR3 region: CASSTPLAWRETQYF. For the CDR3, the DNA is TGTGCCAGCAGCACTCCACTAGCGTGGCGGGAGACCCAGTACTTC. Supplemented by reference TRBV5-4 and TRBJ2-5, the full variable domain reads ETGVTQSPTHLIKTRGQQVTLRCSSQSGHNTVSWYQQALGQGPQFIFQYYREEENGRGNFPPRFSGLQFPNYSSELNVNALELDDSALYLCASSTPLAWRETQYFGPGTRLLVL.

The J gene is TRBJ2-7, the V gene TRBV7-8; 11 bases are shared with TRBD2. V lost 0 bases, J lost 4 bases, and 11 bases stayed unmatched. Germline V gives CDR1 SGHVS, CDR2 FQNEAQ. This CDR3 has 18 amino acids. CDR3 DNA: TGTGCCAGCAGCTTAGCCCGAACCCGGACTAGCGGGCGTTACGAGCAGTACTTC. Encoded protein: CASSLARTRTSGRYEQYF.

This CDR3 reads CASSYKPGFNQPQHF. In nucleotides, the CDR3 is TGTGCCAGCAGCTATAAACCGGGATTCAATCAGCCCCAGCATTTT. The chain has TRBV5-6 and TRBJ1-5; D unclear. The CDR3 spans 15 residues. V lost 3 bases, J lost 3 bases, and 13 bases lay in between. Germline V gene data show CDR1 as SGHDT and CDR2 as YYEEEE.

The rearrangement uses TRBV30 and TRBJ2-5, with D perhaps TRBD1 (7 bases). The V gene lost 5 bases and the J gene lost 1 base, with 14 bases spanning the gap. The CDR3 contains 14 residues. Germline-derived CDR1 and CDR2 are GTSNPN and SVGIG (reference sequence). The CDR3 DNA follows: TGTGCCTGGGCCAGGGGGGAACCCCAAGAGACCCAGTACTTC. This translates into CAWARGEPQETQYF.

The genes are TRBV29-1 and TRBJ1-2, with 7 nucleotides matching TRBD1. CDR3 length: 14 amino acids. V lost 6 bases to trimming and J lost 4 bases; unmatched junction nucleotides: 11. In germline, CDR1 is SQVTM, CDR2 ANQGSEA. This CDR3 reads CSVQRPDRVYGYTF. DNA of the CDR3: TGCAGCGTCCAACGGCCCGACAGGGTCTATGGCTACACCTTC.

The chain is built from TRBV7-3 and TRBJ2-1; 15 nucleotides line up with TRBD2. V dropped 5 bases and J dropped 6; count of bases not matched to a gene: 8. Germline-derived CDR1 and CDR2 are SGHTA and FQGTGA. The CDR3 consists of 17 residues. Here the CDR3 DNA reads TGTGCCAGCAGCCCCGCCGGACTAGCGGGGGGGCCCAATGAGCAGTTCTTC. Translating gives CASSPAGLAGGPNEQFF.

The table lists this clone with a count of one. This chain uses TRBV2 with TRBJ2-3; D is perhaps TRBD1 (6 bases). The CDR3 is made up of 15 amino acids. Trimming took off 3 bases at V and 2 bases at J, with 12 bases between the two ends. Germline loops: CDR1 SNHLY, CDR2 FYNNEI. DNA of the CDR3: TGTGCCAGCAGTGACGGACAGTGGGACACAGATACGCAGTATTTT. This encodes CASSDGQWDTDTQYF.

V gene TRBV10-3 combines with J gene TRBJ1-1, with no clear D. The CDR3 runs 13 residues. Trimming shortened V by 2 bases and J by 5 bases, and 9 bases separated the two germline ends. Germline V gene lookup returns CDR1 ENHRY and CDR2 SYGVKD. The CDR3 here is CAISETGRTEAFF. The CDR3 DNA reads as TGTGCCATCAGTGAGACCGGGAGAACTGAAGCTTTCTTT.

The chain combines TRBV5-4 with TRBJ2-3; perhaps TRBD1 as D (6 bases). CDR1 and CDR2 (germline): SGHNT, YYREEE (reference sequence). V was cut by 4 bases and J by 6 bases, with 12 bases left in between. The CDR3 is 13 residues long. The CDR3, as DNA: TGTGCCAGCAGCAATCGACAGGCGGATACGCAGTATTTT. This codes for CASSNRQADTQYF.

This chain joins TRBV14 and TRBJ2-7, with 7 bases lining up with TRBD2. V gave up 6 bases and J gave up 8 bases; unmatched junction bases: 10. The CDR3 runs 13 residues. The germline V gene encodes CDR1 SGHDN and CDR2 FVKESK. The DNA for the CDR3 is TGTGCCAGCAGTCCAAGGACTAGTCGCAAGCAGTACTTC. The encoded protein is CASSPRTSRKQYF. The whole variable domain, remainder taken from reference TRBV14 and TRBJ2-7, is EAGVTQFPSHSVIEKGQTVTLRCDPISGHDNLYWYRRVMGKEIKFLLHFVKESKQDESGMPNNRFLAERTGGTYSTLKVQPAELEDSGVYFCASSPRTSRKQYFGPGTRLTVT.

The chain has TRBV5-6 and TRBJ2-3, with 8 bases fitting TRBD2. With 1 base clipped from V and 0 bases from J, the junction kept 4 bases outside the gene matches. Per the germline V gene, CDR1 is SGHDT and CDR2 is YYEEEE. CDR3 size: 16 residues. Here the CDR3 DNA reads TGTGCCAGCAGCTTGCCCTTAGCGGGAAGCACAGATACGCAGTATTTT. This gives the protein CASSLPLAGSTDTQYF.

The chain carries TRBV14 and TRBJ2-1; tentatively, D is TRBD2 (6 bases). From germline, CDR1 is SGHDN and CDR2 FVKESK. V was pared by 2 bases and J by 7 bases, with 15 bases between. CDR3 size: 15 residues. The CDR3 nucleotides read TGTGCCAGCAGCCAAAGACTAGATGGTTGGAATGAGCAGTTCTTC. Translated, it gives CASSQRLDGWNEQFF.

CDR3 nucleotides: TGTGCCAGCAGGGGGACAGTTGGAAACACCATATATTTT. This gives the protein CASRGTVGNTIYF. The chain carries TRBV6-1 and TRBJ1-3; 7 bases agree with TRBD1. Germline CDR1 and CDR2: MNHNS and SASEGT. The CDR3 sequence is 13 residues long. Trimming removed 6 bases from V and 3 bases from J; junction bases left unmatched: 2.

CDR3 region: CASSFRRASYEQYF. In DNA form, the CDR3 reads TGTGCCAGCAGCTTCCGCAGGGCATCCTACGAGCAGTACTTC. This chain uses TRBV11-3 with TRBJ2-7; the D gene is possibly TRBD1 (5 bases). The CDR3 length is 14 residues. Germline V gives CDR1 SGHNT, CDR2 YENEEA. The V end lost 3 bases, the J end lost 1 base, and 10 bases lay between the germline ends.

The count of this clone is one. V usage is TRBV5-1 and J usage is TRBJ1-2; D not resolved. The length of the CDR3 is 14 residues. CDR1 SGHRS and CDR2 YFSETQ come from the germline V gene. Trimming removed 2 bases from V and 4 bases from J, with 12 bases in between. The CDR3 here is CASSFNSGSYGYTF. The CDR3 nucleotides are TGCGCCAGCAGCTTCAACAGTGGGTCCTATGGCTACACCTTC.

The CDR3 DNA follows: TGTGCCAGCAGCTTGGACCCTTCACTAGCGGGGCTTCCCAATGAGCAGTTCTTC. Residues: CASSLDPSLAGLPNEQFF. V usage is TRBV5-6 and J usage is TRBJ2-1; TRBD2 aligns across 10 bases. The CDR3 is made up of 18 amino acids. Germline CDR1 reads SGHDT; CDR2 reads YYEEEE. J gave up 6 bases and V 0 bases, and 12 bases lay outside the gene matches. Full variable domain (rest looked up from reference TRBV5-6 and TRBJ2-1): DAGVTQSPTHLIKTRGQQVTLRCSPKSGHDTVSWYQQALGQGPQFIFQYYEEEERQRGNFPDRFSGHQFPNYSSELNVNALLLGDSALYLCASSLDPSLAGLPNEQFFGPGTRLTVL.

This chain links TRBV28 with TRBJ1-5, with a tentative D call TRBD1 (6 bases). CDR1 and CDR2 (germline): MDHEN, SYDVKM. The CDR3 consists of 16 residues. Trimming removed 8 bases from V and 4 bases from J, with 21 bases in between. This chain's CDR3 is CASFAGRGWRNQPQHF. CDR3 in DNA: TGTGCCAGCTTTGCAGGAAGGGGGTGGAGAAATCAGCCCCAGCATTTT.

V usage is TRBV27 and J usage is TRBJ1-1; 11 bases line up with TRBD1. CDR1 is MNHEY, CDR2 SMNVEV, per germline (reference sequence). CDR3 length: 13 residues. V shed 8 bases and J 4 bases; nucleotides not matched to a gene: 3. The chain's CDR3 is CASRDRGATEAFF. The CDR3 DNA reads as TGTGCCAGCCGGGACAGGGGGGCCACTGAAGCTTTCTTT.

The gene calls are TRBV5-6 and TRBJ2-7; D possibly corresponds to TRBD1 (6 bases). Germline loops: CDR1 SGHDT, CDR2 YYEEEE. The V gene lost 6 bases and the J gene lost 1 base, with 11 bases spanning the gap. The CDR3 loop spans 13 amino acids. CDR3 protein: CASTYDRSYEQYF. The CDR3, as DNA: TGTGCCAGCACCTACGACAGGTCCTACGAGCAGTACTTC. The full variable domain, its missing parts supplied by reference TRBV5-6 and TRBJ2-7, is DAGVTQSPTHLIKTRGQQVTLRCSPKSGHDTVSWYQQALGQGPQFIFQYYEEEERQRGNFPDRFSGHQFPNYSSELNVNALLLGDSALYLCASTYDRSYEQYFGPGTRLTVT.

The chain couples TRBV6-5 to TRBJ2-5; 8 positions match TRBD2. The CDR3 has 13 amino acids. Unmatched junction bases numbered 5, after V lost 6 bases and J lost 5 bases. Germline V gene sequence: CDR1 MNHEY, CDR2 SVGAGI. CDR3 amino acids: CASRDGGVETQYF. DNA for the CDR3: TGTGCCAGCAGGGACGGGGGGGTCGAGACCCAGTACTTC.

The CDR3 protein is CATSRTSGRVHEQFF. Here the CDR3 DNA reads TGTGCCACCAGCAGAACTAGCGGGAGGGTCCATGAGCAGTTCTTC. The chain carries TRBV15 and TRBJ2-1, with 13 bases matching TRBD2. CDR1 is LNHNV and CDR2 is YYDKDF in the germline V gene (reference sequence). This CDR3 comprises 15 residues. J gave up 8 bases and V 2 bases, and 3 bases lay outside the gene matches.

This chain joins TRBV6-6 and TRBJ2-1; TRBD2 aligns across 7 bases. The CDR3 loop spans 15 amino acids. Per the germline V gene, CDR1 is MNHNY and CDR2 is SVGAGI (reference sequence). The trim removed 7 bases at V and 0 bases at J, leaving 6 bases unmatched. CDR3 nucleotide sequence: TGTGCCAGCATCGGCGGCGGGAGCTCCTACAATGAGCAGTTCTTC. Translating gives CASIGGGSSYNEQFF.

This chain connects TRBV5-1 to TRBJ1-3; D is uncertain. Germline CDR1 is SGHRS and CDR2 is YFSETQ. The CDR3 spans 14 residues. V was cut by 0 bases and J by 0 bases, with 4 bases left in between. CDR3 in amino acids: CASSLGSSGNTIYF. The CDR3 coding sequence is TGCGCCAGCAGCTTGGGGAGCTCTGGAAACACCATATATTTT.

V is TRBV29-1 and J is TRBJ2-1; D not certain. The V gene lost 3 bases and the J gene lost 2 bases, with 2 bases spanning the gap. The germline CDR1 and CDR2 sequences are SQVTM and ANQGSEA. This CDR3 has 11 amino acids. CDR3 protein: CSVDTYNEQFF. The CDR3, as DNA: TGCAGCGTTGATACCTACAATGAGCAGTTCTTC.

The chain combines TRBV10-1 with TRBJ2-7, with D unclear. V was clipped by 6 bases and J by 2 bases, with 17 bases between them. The CDR3 has 15 residues. Germline V gene sequence: CDR1 WNHNN, CDR2 SYGVQD (reference sequence). CDR3 DNA: TGCGCCAGCAGCGAGACCGTAACAGATGCCTACGAGCAGTACTTC. Residues: CASSETVTDAYEQYF.

J is TRBJ2-7 and V is TRBV5-4; TRBD1 matches at 7 bases. The germline V gene has CDR1 SGHNT and CDR2 YYREEE (reference sequence). The V and J ends lost 4 bases and 0 bases, in that order; junction bases with no gene match: 4. CDR3 size: 14 residues. The CDR3 coding sequence is TGTGCCAGCAGCCTCGGGACAGACTCCTACGAGCAGTACTTC. Protein: CASSLGTDSYEQYF.

CDR3 bases: TGTGCCAGTAGGTACCGACAGGAACCCTATGGCTACACCTTC. Its protein is CASRYRQEPYGYTF. V is TRBV19 and J is TRBJ1-2; TRBD1 is a possible D gene (6 bases). The CDR3 length is 14 residues. Germline CDR1 and CDR2: LNHDA and SQIVND (reference sequence). The V gene lost 6 bases and the J gene lost 4 bases, with 15 bases spanning the gap.